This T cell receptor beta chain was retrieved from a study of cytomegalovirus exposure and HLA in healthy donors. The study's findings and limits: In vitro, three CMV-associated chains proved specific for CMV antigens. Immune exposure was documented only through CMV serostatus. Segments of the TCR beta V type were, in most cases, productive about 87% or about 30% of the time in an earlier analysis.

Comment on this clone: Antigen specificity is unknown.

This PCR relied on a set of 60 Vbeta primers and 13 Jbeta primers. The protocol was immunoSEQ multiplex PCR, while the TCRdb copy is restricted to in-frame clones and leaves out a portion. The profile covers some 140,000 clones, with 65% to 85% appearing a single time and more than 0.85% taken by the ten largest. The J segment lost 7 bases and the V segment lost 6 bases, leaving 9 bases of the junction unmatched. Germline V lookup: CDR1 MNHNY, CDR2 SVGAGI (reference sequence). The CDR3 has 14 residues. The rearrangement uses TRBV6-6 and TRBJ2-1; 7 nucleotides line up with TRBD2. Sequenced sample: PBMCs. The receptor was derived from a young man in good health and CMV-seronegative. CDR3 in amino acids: CASSSRGEANEQFF. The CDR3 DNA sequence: TGTGCCAGCAGCAGCCGGGGGGAGGCGAATGAGCAGTTCTTC.